Each of the 18 T cell receptor beta chains below was sequenced from the same sample in a study of blood T cell repertoires in COVID-19. TCRdb's copy holds only in-frame clones and misses some; the assay was immunoSEQ multiplex PCR. This sample has around 170,000 clones, with approximately 81% found just once. The sample was peripheral blood. All receptors come from a man aged 18 to 29 with active or convalescent COVID-19.

V usage is TRBV5-6 and J usage is TRBJ2-3, with a possible D match to TRBD2 (5 bases). Trimming left V 3 bases short and J 4 bases short, with 18 bases between. CDR3 length equals 16 residues. The germline V gene encodes CDR1 SGHDT and CDR2 YYEEEE. The CDR3 bases are TGTGCCAGCAGCTCTTCCTGGCGGGTTGGCGCAGATACGCAGTATTTT. This encodes CASSSSWRVGADTQYF.

There are a few counts of this clone. This sequence joins TRBV19 and TRBJ2-1; D is ambiguous. Germline V lookup: CDR1 LNHDA, CDR2 SQIVND (reference sequence). The V gene lost 3 bases and the J gene lost 0 bases, with 15 bases spanning the gap. CDR3 length: 17 residues. Written as DNA, the CDR3 is TGTGCCAGTAGTATTGGCCGTCAGGTTGGCTCCTACAATGAGCAGTTCTTC. Translation gives CASSIGRQVGSYNEQFF.

This chain connects TRBV7-2 to TRBJ1-5; D remains unclear. CDR1 and CDR2 (germline): SGHTA, FQGNSA. CDR3 size: 13 residues. Deletions cut 2 bases from V and 3 bases from J, with 5 bases between. CDR3 sequence reads: CASSLRDNQPQHF. DNA for the CDR3: TGTGCCAGCAGCTTACGGGACAATCAGCCCCAGCATTTT.

The chain joins TRBV10-3 to TRBJ2-1; 9 bases fit TRBD2. The V gene's germline CDR1 is ENHRY and CDR2 SYGVKD. The trim removed 3 bases at V and 9 bases at J, leaving 6 bases unmatched. CDR3 length equals 14 residues. Written as DNA, the CDR3 is TGTGCCATCAGTGAAGGCGGGGGGGTCTTTGAGCAGTTCTTC. Its translation: CAISEGGGVFEQFF.

This chain uses TRBV29-1 with TRBJ1-4, with 10 bases matching TRBD1. V gave up 6 bases and J gave up 4 bases; unmatched junction bases: 5. The CDR3 consists of 14 residues. In germline, CDR1 is SQVTM, CDR2 ANQGSEA. CDR3 residues: CSVRQGASNEKLFF. CDR3 bases: TGCAGCGTACGACAGGGGGCGAGTAATGAAAAACTGTTTTTT.

The V and J genes are TRBV28 and TRBJ1-2; D gene uncertain. The V and J ends lost 5 bases and 4 bases respectively, with 17 bases between them. The germline gives CDR1 MDHEN, CDR2 SYDVKM. The CDR3 has 15 residues. Here the CDR3 reads CASSPFSYNVYGYTF. The DNA of the CDR3 is TGTGCCAGCAGTCCATTCTCTTACAACGTCTATGGCTACACCTTC.

The chain is built from TRBV7-9 and TRBJ2-7, with 11 bases fitting TRBD1. V shed 0 bases, J shed 2 bases, and the junction held 9 bases outside the gene matches. This CDR3 has 18 residues. The V gene's germline CDR1 is SEHNR and CDR2 FQNEAQ (reference sequence). CDR3 sequence (DNA): TGTGCCAGCAGCTTAGCCCCCTGGACAGGGGGCAGAACCTACGAGCAGTACTTC. Protein sequence: CASSLAPWTGGRTYEQYF.

This chain connects TRBV24-1 to TRBJ2-5; TRBD2 might be the D (5 bases). The CDR3 is made up of 13 amino acids. The germline V gene has CDR1 KGHDR and CDR2 SFDVKD. Trimming removed 7 bases from V and 7 bases from J, with 15 bases in between. This chain's CDR3 is CATREGSSGTQYF. The CDR3, as DNA: TGTGCCACCAGGGAAGGGAGTTCAGGGACCCAGTACTTC.

The chain uses TRBV5-4 and TRBJ2-5; 13 positions agree with TRBD2. Germline CDR1 is SGHNT and CDR2 is YYREEE (reference sequence). V shed 3 bases and J 3 bases; nucleotides not matched to a gene: 2. This CDR3 contains 15 residues. CDR3 nucleotides: TGTGCCAGCAGCTACGGACTAGCGGGGGAAGAGACCCAGTACTTC. This gives the protein CASSYGLAGEETQYF.

The chain has TRBV29-1 and TRBJ2-5; TRBD2 matches at 8 bases. The CDR3 runs to 16 residues. V gave up 7 bases and J gave up 5 bases; unmatched junction bases: 18. From germline, CDR1 is SQVTM and CDR2 ANQGSEA. The CDR3 DNA is TGCAGCGCCCAAATCCTATCGGGACTAGGGTCGGAGACCCAGTACTTC. This translates into CSAQILSGLGSETQYF.

The rearrangement joins TRBV10-3 to TRBJ2-2; the D gene is possibly TRBD1 (6 bases). The CDR3 is made up of 15 amino acids. The V end lost 6 bases, the J end lost 0 bases, and 11 bases lay between the germline ends. Germline-derived CDR1 and CDR2 are ENHRY and SYGVKD. The chain's CDR3 is CAIRPGQTNTGELFF. The CDR3 coding sequence is TGTGCCATCAGACCGGGACAAACGAACACCGGGGAGCTGTTTTTT.

The DNA for the CDR3 is TGTGCCAGCAGTTTCCTAGACCCCGGCGGCAATTCACCCCTCCACTTT. Its translation is CASSFLDPGGNSPLHF. The chain uses TRBV6-2 or TRBV6-3 and TRBJ1-6; unclear D gene. The V and J ends lost 4 bases and 7 bases respectively, with 17 bases between them. CDR3 length: 16 amino acids. Germline CDR1 and CDR2: MNHEY and SVGEGT.

This chain links TRBV15 with TRBJ1-4, with D possibly being TRBD1 (6 bases). Germline V gene data show CDR1 as LNHNV and CDR2 as YYDKDF (reference sequence). The CDR3 length is 17 residues. Trimming removed 5 bases at V and 0 bases at J, with 16 bases between. The DNA for the CDR3 is TGTGCCACCAGCGAGAGGGGGATAGGGCCAACTAATGAAAAACTGTTTTTT. Translating it yields CATSERGIGPTNEKLFF.

In its sample, this clone was seen once. This rearrangement joins TRBV6-5 to TRBJ2-7, with a tentative D call TRBD1 (6 bases). Germline V gene sequence: CDR1 MNHEY, CDR2 SVGAGI. V was clipped by 7 bases and J by 7 bases, with 20 bases between them. This CDR3 region has 14 residues. CDR3 region: CASIPTGWGGEQYF. The CDR3 DNA follows: TGTGCCAGCATACCAACAGGGTGGGGCGGTGAGCAGTACTTC.

The chain carries TRBV4-1 and TRBJ2-3, with a tentative D call TRBD2 (5 bases). Germline V CDR1 and CDR2: MGHRA, YSYEKL. This CDR3 region has 18 residues. The V end was cut by 0 bases, the J end by 3 bases, with 19 bases between. CDR3: CASSQDRVVTSQTDTQYF. CDR3 bases: TGCGCCAGCAGCCAAGATCGGGTTGTTACTAGTCAAACAGATACGCAGTATTTT.

The rearrangement uses TRBV24-1 and TRBJ2-2; 9 nucleotides agree with TRBD1. This CDR3 is built from 16 residues. V lost 3 bases and J lost 3; bases outside the gene matches: 4. Germline assignment: CDR1 KGHDR and CDR2 SFDVKD. CDR3 sequence reads: CATSDPRTGDTGELFF. The CDR3 nucleotides read TGTGCCACCAGTGATCCGCGGACAGGGGACACCGGGGAGCTGTTTTTT.

V usage is TRBV27 and J usage is TRBJ2-2; D is uncertain. The CDR3 runs to 13 residues. V was clipped by 5 bases and J by 6 bases, with 10 bases between them. The V gene's germline CDR1 is MNHEY and CDR2 SMNVEV (reference sequence). The CDR3 bases are TGTGCCAGCAGTACAGCTCTCGCCGGGGAGCTGTTTTTT. Its translation: CASSTALAGELFF.

The chain has TRBV19 and TRBJ2-3, with D perhaps matching TRBD2 (6 bases). With 4 bases removed from V and 2 bases from J, the gap between germline ends came to 16 bases. The CDR3 has 16 amino acids. Germline-derived CDR1 and CDR2 are LNHDA and SQIVND (reference sequence). This CDR3 reads CASSRDGTSTTDTQYF. CDR3 DNA: TGTGCCAGTAGTAGGGATGGGACTTCTACCACAGATACGCAGTATTTT.